This T cell receptor (beta chain) was documented in a study of blood T cell repertoires in COVID-19 (dated by TCRdb to about 2020). About the investigation overall: The collaborator samples originated in the United States, Italy and Spain and spanned the acute and convalescent phases of COVID-19. The prospective study material was composed of cDNA or gDNA derived from T cells, B-cell-depleted T cells, or PBMCs. Subjects who had been exposed to COVID-19, were actively infected with it, or had recovered from it provided the deeply sampled blood TCRbeta repertoires that made up the dataset. A freely available public database, intended as a resource for researchers studying the immune response to SARS-CoV-2, is where the repertoires were released. The samples were drawn from the first 160 participants of the ongoing ImmuneRACE study and from over 950 subjects provided by 6 global collaborators. Sample metadata almost always included a de-identified subject ID, COVID-19 status, age in years and sex. Where available, HLA class I and class II types were taken from metadata supplied by the sample provider and were not determined by assay-based typing.

In Seattle, one collaborating source enrolled patients while the infection was active and tracked those patients longitudinally over the course of disease. The collaborating institutions used their own protocols to collect whole blood in K2EDTA tubes. For TCRbeta analysis, collaborator samples were shipped as frozen whole blood, as isolated PBMCs, or as DNA extracted from either sample type. Study-wide findings and limitations: Clinical and demographic metadata were provided uncurated, with the amount varying by source and participant.

Remarks on this clone: No antigen is known for it. No much larger clonotype is one base removed from it; base qualities were not supplied.

The CDR3 covers 14 residues, taking in both the cysteine and the phenylalanine. Kept here is only the CDR3 DNA, which spans 42 bases and is read in frame from base 1. In the germline V gene, CDR1 corresponds to SGDLS and CDR2 to YYNGEE. V and J are trimmed by 4 bases and 4 bases, and the gene matches miss 6 bases of the junction. TCRbeta CDR3 regions were amplified from genomic DNA by means of the immunoSEQ Assay, a bias-controlled multiplex PCR. In the source study's methods: Nucleated cell counts per sample were estimated from amplification of reference gene primers within the assay. To quantify the absolute abundance of each unique TCRbeta CDR3 rearrangement, sequence reads were collapsed and filtered. For each sample, productive Simpson clonality was calculated as the square root of Simpson's diversity index over productive rearrangements. In TCRdb, the immuneACCESS table is reduced to in-frame sequences with V and J assigned. These tables do not hold every clone; where another copy was compared, an unresolved V gene accounts for under half, and the others remain unexplained. Clone size and V and J calls were adopted from that table, with D and trimming inferred from the DNA. This sample holds 150,000 to 200,000 clones; around four fifths were observed only once. The ten largest clones represent approximately 14% of the sample.

This TCR came from a woman between 65 and 79 years old with COVID-19, enrolled during active disease. The sequence links TRBV9 to TRBJ1-2, with 8 central nucleotides matching TRBD1. What was sequenced was peripheral blood. The nucleotide sequence is given as TGTGCCAGCAGCCCAAGGGACAGGCCCTATGGCTACACCTTC. Its protein is CASSPRDRPYGYTF.